This T cell receptor beta chain was identified during a study of control samples from healthy donors and cancer patients. V was shortened by 4 bases and J by 0 bases, with 9 bases between the two germline ends. Per the germline V gene, CDR1 is SNHLY and CDR2 is FYNNEI. The CDR3 runs to 14 residues. Using immunoSEQ multiplex PCR, the repertoire was profiled, and TCRdb retains in-frame clones only, with some absent. This table has roughly 150,000 clones, around 88% appearing once. This clonotype was obtained from a man aged 18-30 years in good health. J is TRBJ1-2 and V is TRBV2; D ambiguous. Sequencing input: blood. DNA of the CDR3: TGTGCCAGCAGTGGGCGCGGGGCTAACTATGGCTACACCTTC. Translating gives CASSGRGANYGYTF. The whole variable domain, remainder taken from reference TRBV2 and TRBJ1-2, is EPEVTQTPSHQVTQMGQEVILRCVPISNHLYFYWYRQILGQKVEFLVSFYNNEISEKSEIFDDQFSVERPDGSNFTLKIRSTKLEDSAMYFCASSGRGANYGYTFGSGTRLTVV.